This TCR beta chain was observed in a study of cytomegalovirus exposure and HLA in healthy donors. General study findings and limits: Cytomegalovirus-associated status was assigned to around 160 TCR beta chains. Across donors, most TCRs were seen rarely, yet some public ones were widespread.

As to this clone: Its matching antigen is unknown.

The V gene end was trimmed by 4 bases and the J gene end by 3 bases; junction bases not matched to a gene: 4. The length of the CDR3 is 14 residues. The V gene's germline CDR1 is MNHEY and CDR2 SMNVEV (reference sequence). Primers: 60 Vbeta forward and 13 Jbeta reverse. The assay was immunoSEQ multiplex PCR, and TCRdb's table has in-frame clones only and misses some. Of some 130,000 clones in the sample, around 77% are singletons; the top ten hold approximately 2%. The TCR sequence derives from a man aged 30-40 years in good health and CMV-seronegative. Sequencing input: PBMCs. The chain joins TRBV27 to TRBJ2-7, with 9 positions matching TRBD1. In nucleotides, the CDR3 is TGTGCCAGCAGTTCCAGACAGGGGGTCTACGAGCAGTACTTC. Its translation is CASSSRQGVYEQYF.